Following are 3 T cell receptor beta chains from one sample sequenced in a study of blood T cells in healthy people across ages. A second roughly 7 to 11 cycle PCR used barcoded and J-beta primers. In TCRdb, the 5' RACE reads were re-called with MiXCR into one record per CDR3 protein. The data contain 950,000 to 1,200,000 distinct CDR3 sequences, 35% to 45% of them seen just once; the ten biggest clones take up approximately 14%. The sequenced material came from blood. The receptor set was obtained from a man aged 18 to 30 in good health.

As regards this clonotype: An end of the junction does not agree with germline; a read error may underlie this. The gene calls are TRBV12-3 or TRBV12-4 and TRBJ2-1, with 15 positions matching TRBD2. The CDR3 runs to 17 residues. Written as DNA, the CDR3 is TGTACCAGCAGGGGGCAGAAGGGACTAGCGGGGGGAAATGAGCAGTTCTTC. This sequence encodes CTSRGQKGLAGGNEQFF.

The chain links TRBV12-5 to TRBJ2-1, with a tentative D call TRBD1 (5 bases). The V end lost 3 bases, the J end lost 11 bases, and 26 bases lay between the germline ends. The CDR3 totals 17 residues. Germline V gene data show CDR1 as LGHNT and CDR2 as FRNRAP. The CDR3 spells CASGFSVRSQGLRKQFF. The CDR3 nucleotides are TGTGCTAGTGGTTTCTCGGTTCGGAGCCAGGGCCTCAGAAAGCAGTTCTTC.

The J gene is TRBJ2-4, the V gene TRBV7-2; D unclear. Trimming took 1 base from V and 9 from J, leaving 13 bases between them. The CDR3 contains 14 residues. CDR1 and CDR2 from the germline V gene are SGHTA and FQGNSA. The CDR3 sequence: CASSLDPTEAIQYF. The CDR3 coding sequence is TGTGCCAGCAGCTTAGATCCCACAGAGGCCATTCAGTACTTC.